A single T cell receptor beta chain is shown here with its context. This entry belongs to a study of T cells expressing NK-cell markers. Study overall: HCMV serostatus: seven of eight sequenced donors positive, one negative.

5'RACE template switching with UMIs produced the TCR beta cDNA. TCRdb re-called the 5' RACE reads, yielding one record per CDR3 amino acid sequence without DNA. Its clone listing holds about 300,000 distinct CDR3 sequences. This CDR3 has 16 residues. The germline V gene has CDR1 MGHDK and CDR2 SYGVNS. The sample consisted of blood T cells: a sorted CD56 or NKG2C T cell subset, CD4+ or CD8+ T cells, or bulk PBMC T cells (not recorded which). V and J are TRBV25-1 and TRBJ2-2; the D call from TCRdb, TRBD2, cannot be confirmed without DNA. This TCR was sampled from a woman aged 18 to 75 in good health. CDR3: CASSERTSGSCRELFF.